Below, 27 T cell receptor beta chains from the same sample are listed, as sequenced in a study of cytomegalovirus exposure and HLA in healthy donors (dated by TCRdb to about 2017). Libraries were built with the immunoSEQ multiplex PCR assay. TCRdb retrieved this table from immuneACCESS and kept in-frame rearrangements only. Not all clones are present; in checked studies, unresolved V genes account for under half, and no reason is known for the remainder. This sample gives some 100,000 clones in total; more than 70% of them show up just once. The ten largest clones represent roughly 2.2% of the sample. Sequenced: PBMCs. The receptor set was obtained from a woman under 30 in good health and CMV-seronegative.

The rearrangement joins TRBV7-2 to TRBJ2-3, with TRBD2 as a possible D gene (6 bases). Per germline, CDR1 SGHTA and CDR2 FQGNSA. The CDR3 is made up of 15 amino acids. V was shortened by 8 bases and J by 0 bases, with 15 bases between the two germline ends. The CDR3 DNA sequence: TGTGCCAGCGGGGGGTGGCGGGGAAGCACAGATACGCAGTATTTT. The encoded protein is CASGGWRGSTDTQYF.

The V and J genes are TRBV19 and TRBJ2-1; D perhaps matches TRBD1 (6 bases). In germline, CDR1 is LNHDA, CDR2 SQIVND (reference sequence). V shed 11 bases and J shed 5 bases, with 13 bases lying between them. CDR3 length: 12 amino acids. CDR3 loop: CACRDINNEQFF. CDR3 DNA sequence: TGTGCCTGCCGGGACATCAACAATGAGCAGTTCTTC.

The chain employs TRBV15 and TRBJ2-7, with TRBD1 matching 8 bases. Germline V gene sequence: CDR1 LNHNV, CDR2 YYDKDF (reference sequence). After removal of 1 base from V and 1 base from J, the junction contained 3 bases not matched to a gene. This CDR3 has 15 amino acids. CDR3 nucleotides: TGTGCCACCAGCAGAGGGACAGGGCGGTCCTACGAGCAGTACTTC. It yields the protein CATSRGTGRSYEQYF.

J is TRBJ1-4 and V is TRBV6-1, with 8 bases matching TRBD1. Per germline, CDR1 MNHNS and CDR2 SASEGT. The CDR3 runs to 14 residues. Trimming cost V 3 bases and J 7 bases; bases outside gene matches: 4. For the CDR3, the DNA is TGTGCCAGCAGTGAGACAGGGGAGGTTGAAAAACTGTTTTTT. Its protein is CASSETGEVEKLFF.

The CDR3 loop reads CASSATRDETQYF. The CDR3 nucleotides read TGTGCCAGCAGTGCGACTAGAGACGAGACCCAGTACTTC. This chain uses TRBV2 with TRBJ2-5; possibly TRBD2 for D (6 bases). Germline loops: CDR1 SNHLY, CDR2 FYNNEI. This CDR3 is built from 13 residues. The V end was cut by 4 bases, the J end by 5 bases, with 11 bases between.

The table lists this clone with a count of one. The chain employs TRBV11-2 and TRBJ1-3; D remains unclear. The CDR3 is 16 amino acids. The germline V and J ends were trimmed by 5 bases and 4 bases, with 18 bases remaining between them. From germline, CDR1 is SGHAT and CDR2 FQNNGV. The DNA of the CDR3 is TGTGCCAGCAGCCCATCCGGAGGGTCGGGCGGAAACACCATATATTTT. Translating it yields CASSPSGGSGGNTIYF.

This chain joins TRBV9 and TRBJ2-7; perhaps TRBD1 as D (6 bases). Germline values: CDR1 SGDLS, CDR2 YYNGEE. The V end lost 2 bases, the J end lost 2 bases, and 8 bases lay between the germline ends. This CDR3 has 13 residues. The CDR3 DNA is TGTGCCAGCAGCGTCGGACAGACCTACGAGCAGTACTTC. This codes for CASSVGQTYEQYF. The whole variable domain, remainder taken from reference TRBV9 and TRBJ2-7, is DSGVTQTPKHLITATGQRVTLRCSPRSGDLSVYWYQQSLDQGLQFLIQYYNGEERAKGNILERFSAQQFPDLHSELNLSSLELGDSALYFCASSVGQTYEQYFGPGTRLTVT.

The J gene is TRBJ2-7, the V gene TRBV28; D is perhaps TRBD1 (5 bases). This CDR3 spans 15 amino acids. CDR1 and CDR2 (germline): MDHEN, SYDVKM. V lost 2 bases and J 2 bases, leaving 13 bases between the germline ends. The CDR3 DNA is TGTGCCAGCAGTTTACATGGGGCTCCTACCTACGAGCAGTACTTC. Translated, it gives CASSLHGAPTYEQYF.

This sequence joins TRBV5-6 and TRBJ1-1; D is possibly TRBD1 (5 bases). Germline values: CDR1 SGHDT, CDR2 YYEEEE. CDR3 length: 16 amino acids. V gave up 0 bases and J gave up 1 base, with 13 bases separating them. The CDR3 loop is CASSLALYGGNTEAFF. The CDR3, as DNA: TGTGCCAGCAGCTTGGCTCTTTACGGGGGGAACACTGAAGCTTTCTTT.

The J gene is TRBJ2-5, the V gene TRBV7-2, with a possible D match to TRBD1 (6 bases). The CDR3 has 14 residues. Trimming took 3 bases from V and 4 from J, leaving 12 bases between them. Germline CDR1 is SGHTA and CDR2 is FQGNSA. CDR3 in DNA: TGTGCCAGCAGCTTGTGGGGGCGCGGAGAGACCCAGTACTTC. Protein: CASSLWGRGETQYF.

The chain uses TRBV4-2 and TRBJ2-7, with TRBD1 matching over 8 bases. Germline CDR1 reads LGHNA; CDR2 reads YNFKEQ. Losses at the gene ends were 3 bases for V and 7 bases for J; bases not matched to a gene: 8. The CDR3 covers 14 residues. The CDR3 is CASSHGQGGIEQYF. The CDR3 DNA reads as TGTGCCAGCAGCCACGGACAGGGTGGGATTGAGCAGTACTTC.

V gene TRBV30 combines with J gene TRBJ1-3; TRBD1 might be the D (5 bases). V lost 0 bases to trimming and J lost 1 base, with 25 bases between them. Germline CDR1 and CDR2: GTSNPN and SVGIG (reference sequence). The CDR3 totals 20 residues. DNA of the CDR3: TGTGCCTGGAGTGTACTGGGGGGTGGGTTTGGGCTATTGTCTGGAAACACCATATATTTT. This codes for CAWSVLGGGFGLLSGNTIYF. The full variable domain, with the rest looked up from reference TRBV30 and TRBJ1-3, is SQTIHQWPATLVQPVGSPLSLECTVEGTSNPNLYWYRQAAGRGLQLLFYSVGIGQISSEVPQNLSASRPQDRQFILSSKKLLLSDSGFYLCAWSVLGGGFGLLSGNTIYFGEGSWLTVV.

The chain links TRBV6-5 to TRBJ2-7; D not certain. Per germline, CDR1 MNHEY and CDR2 SVGAGI. The CDR3 is made up of 13 amino acids. With 6 bases removed from V and 3 bases from J, the gap between germline ends came to 12 bases. The CDR3 loop reads CASSLALYYEQYF. The CDR3, as DNA: TGTGCCAGCAGCCTCGCCCTATACTACGAGCAGTACTTC.

V is TRBV7-7 and J is TRBJ2-3, with D possibly being TRBD1 (5 bases). CDR1 is SSHAT, CDR2 FNYEAQ, per germline (reference sequence). The CDR3 loop spans 14 amino acids. Trimming removed 6 bases at V and 3 bases at J, with 13 bases between. CDR3 amino acids: CASSPGLFTDTQYF. The CDR3 nucleotides read TGTGCCAGCAGTCCAGGGTTATTTACAGATACGCAGTATTTT.

This chain connects TRBV7-3 to TRBJ2-4, with a tentative D call TRBD1 (5 bases). Germline lookup yields CDR1 SGHTA and CDR2 FQGTGA. The CDR3 sequence is 24 residues long. Between the trimmed V and J ends, which lost 0 bases and 3 bases, there was a span of 36 bases. This chain's CDR3 is CASSLTAVSMVTAHQGNGKNIQYF. The CDR3 nucleotides read TGTGCCAGCAGCTTAACCGCTGTGTCGATGGTCACGGCCCACCAGGGTAATGGCAAAAACATTCAGTACTTC.

The V and J genes are TRBV6-1 and TRBJ1-4; 8 positions agree with TRBD1. The junction had 10 bases not matched to a gene; V was cut back by 0 bases and J by 10 bases. Germline-derived CDR1 and CDR2 are MNHNS and SASEGT. The length of the CDR3 is 16 residues. The DNA for the CDR3 is TGTGCCAGCAGTGAAGCGCAGGGGGCGGAGAGGGGAAAACTGTTTTTT. Amino acids: CASSEAQGAERGKLFF.

This chain links TRBV7-2 with TRBJ2-1; 9 bases are a match to TRBD2. The CDR3 is made up of 14 amino acids. The V and J ends lost 3 bases and 6 bases, in that order; junction bases with no gene match: 3. Germline V CDR1 and CDR2: SGHTA, FQGNSA. The CDR3 coding sequence is TGTGCCAGCAGCTTGGGTAGCGGGAGCAATGAGCAGTTCTTC. This gives the protein CASSLGSGSNEQFF.

V is TRBV4-1 and J is TRBJ1-2; maybe TRBD1 (6 bases). The CDR3 consists of 16 residues. Germline values: CDR1 MGHRA, CDR2 YSYEKL. Trimming stripped 2 bases from V and 7 bases from J, with 20 bases between. This chain's CDR3 is CASSQPRTGKVGGYTF. The CDR3 nucleotides are TGCGCCAGCAGCCAACCGCGTACAGGGAAAGTGGGTGGCTACACCTTC.

The V gene is TRBV5-1, the J gene TRBJ2-5, with D perhaps TRBD2 (5 bases). V was trimmed by 0 bases and J by 5 bases, leaving 8 bases between them. Per germline, CDR1 SGHRS and CDR2 YFSETQ. The CDR3 consists of 13 residues. The CDR3 nucleotides read TGCGCCAGCAGCTTGGGCGGCGGGGAGACCCAGTACTTC. This gives the protein CASSLGGGETQYF.

The CDR3 sequence is CASSQDWSGSPNEQFF. The DNA of the CDR3 is TGCGCCAGCAGCCAAGATTGGAGCGGGAGCCCCAATGAGCAGTTCTTC. J is TRBJ2-1 and V is TRBV4-3, with TRBD2 identical over 8 bases. The trim removed 0 bases at V and 6 bases at J, leaving 7 bases unmatched. Germline CDR1 is LGHNA and CDR2 is YSLEER. The CDR3 runs 16 residues.

This clone was seen a single time. The chain is built from TRBV5-1 and TRBJ2-5; 8 positions agree with TRBD2. There are 15 residues in the CDR3. Germline V CDR1 and CDR2: SGHRS, YFSETQ. V was pared by 4 bases and J by 3 bases, with 8 bases of the junction left unmatched. The CDR3: CASSKSLAGKETQYF. Written as DNA, the CDR3 is TGCGCCAGCAGCAAGAGCCTAGCGGGCAAAGAGACCCAGTACTTC.

The V call is TRBV27, the J call TRBJ2-2; D gene ambiguous. V lost 6 bases and J lost 9, with 14 bases in between. Germline V gene data show CDR1 as MNHEY and CDR2 as SMNVEV (reference sequence). This CDR3 region has 13 residues. CDR3 sequence (DNA): TGTGCCAGCAGCACCACTTATGGTAGGGAGCTGTTTTTT. The encoded protein is CASSTTYGRELFF.

This clone was seen only once. The chain joins TRBV18 to TRBJ1-2; TRBD1 might be the D (6 bases). This CDR3 is built from 14 residues. Germline values: CDR1 KGHSH, CDR2 LQKENI. Trimming stripped 6 bases from V and 6 bases from J, with 17 bases between. CDR3 sequence reads: CASSPGTGSDGYTF. The CDR3 coding sequence is TGTGCCAGCTCGCCCGGAACAGGGTCGGATGGCTACACCTTC.

The chain combines TRBV6-5 with TRBJ1-2; TRBD1 matches 7 bases. V trimming: 5 bases; J trimming: 8 bases; junction bases outside the gene matches: 8. The CDR3 sequence is 13 residues long. Germline V gene data show CDR1 as MNHEY and CDR2 as SVGAGI. This chain's CDR3 is CASSQGTARGYTF. CDR3 sequence (DNA): TGTGCCAGCAGTCAGGGGACAGCCAGAGGCTACACCTTC.

The chain uses TRBV4-1 and TRBJ1-5; D gene uncertain. The CDR3 covers 15 residues. Germline lookup yields CDR1 MGHRA and CDR2 YSYEKL. The ends were cut back, 4 bases at V and 4 bases at J, with 14 bases in the middle. Here the CDR3 DNA reads TGCGCCAGCAGCCCTATCGGGATAGTAAATCAGCCCCAGCATTTT. Its protein is CASSPIGIVNQPQHF.

This clone showed up just a few times. The junction departs from germline at one end; a sequencing error may be responsible. The rearrangement links TRBV7-9 to TRBJ2-7; possible D gene TRBD1, 6 bases. The CDR3 extends over 13 amino acids. The germline V gene has CDR1 SEHNR and CDR2 FQNEAQ (reference sequence). Here the CDR3 reads CASSFTTQGPIFF. The CDR3 nucleotides read TGTGCCAGCAGCTTCACAACACAGGGTCCGATTTTTTTC. Full variable domain (remainder filled in from reference TRBV7-9 and TRBJ2-7): DTGVSQNPRHKITKRGQNVTFRCDPISEHNRLYWYRQTLGQGPEFLTYFQNEAQLEKSRLLSDRFSAERPKGSFSTLEIQRTEQGDSAMYLCASSFTTQGPIFFGPGTRLTVT.

The chain is built from TRBV9 and TRBJ1-4, with 8 bases aligning to TRBD1. CDR1 is SGDLS, CDR2 YYNGEE, per germline. This CDR3 spans 19 amino acids. The V and J ends lost 3 bases and 0 bases, in that order; junction bases with no gene match: 13. The CDR3 nucleotides are TGTGCCAGCAGCGCCGAGACAGGGGCCGAAATGACAACTAATGAAAAACTGTTTTTT. Translation: CASSAETGAEMTTNEKLFF.